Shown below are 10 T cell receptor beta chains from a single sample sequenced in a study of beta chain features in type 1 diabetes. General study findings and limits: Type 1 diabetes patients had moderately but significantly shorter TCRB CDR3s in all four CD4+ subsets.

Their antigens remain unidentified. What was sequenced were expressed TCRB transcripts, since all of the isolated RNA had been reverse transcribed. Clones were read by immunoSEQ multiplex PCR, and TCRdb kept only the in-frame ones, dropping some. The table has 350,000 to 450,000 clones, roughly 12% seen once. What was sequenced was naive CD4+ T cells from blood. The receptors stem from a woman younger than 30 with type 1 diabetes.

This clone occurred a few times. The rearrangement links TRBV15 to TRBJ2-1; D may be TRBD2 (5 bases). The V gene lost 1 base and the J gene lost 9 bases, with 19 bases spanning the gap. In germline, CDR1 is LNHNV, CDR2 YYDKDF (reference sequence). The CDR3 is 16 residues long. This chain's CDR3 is CATSRGPSTSSVEQFF. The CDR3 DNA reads TGTGCCACCAGCAGAGGCCCCTCGACCAGTAGCGTTGAGCAGTTCTTC.

The CDR3 region is CAWTGGRGRGLFF. The CDR3 coding sequence is TGTGCCTGGACGGGGGGCAGGGGCAGGGGTCTGTTCTTC. The chain has TRBV30 and TRBJ2-1, with D possibly being TRBD2 (7 bases). CDR3 length equals 13 residues. V lost 4 bases and J 15 bases, leaving 22 bases between the germline ends. The V gene's germline CDR1 is GTSNPN and CDR2 SVGIG (reference sequence).

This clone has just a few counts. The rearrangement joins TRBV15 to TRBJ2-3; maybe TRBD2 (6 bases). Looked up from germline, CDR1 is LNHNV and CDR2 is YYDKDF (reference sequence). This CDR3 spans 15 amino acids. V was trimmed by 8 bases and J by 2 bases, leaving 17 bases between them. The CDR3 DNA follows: TGTGCCACCGGGAGGCGACTGACTTACACAGATACGCAGTATTTT. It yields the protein CATGRRLTYTDTQYF.

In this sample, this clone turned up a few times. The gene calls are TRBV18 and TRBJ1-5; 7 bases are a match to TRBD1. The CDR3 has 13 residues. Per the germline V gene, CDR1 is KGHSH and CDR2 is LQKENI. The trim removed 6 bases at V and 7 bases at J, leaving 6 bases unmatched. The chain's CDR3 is CASSRDRQQPQHF. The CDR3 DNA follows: TGTGCCAGCTCTCGGGACAGACAACAGCCCCAGCATTTT.

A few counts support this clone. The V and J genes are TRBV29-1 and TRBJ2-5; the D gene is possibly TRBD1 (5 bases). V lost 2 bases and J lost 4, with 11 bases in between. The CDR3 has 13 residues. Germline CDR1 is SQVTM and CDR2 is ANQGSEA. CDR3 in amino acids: CSVEMWQGETQYF. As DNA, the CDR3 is TGCAGCGTTGAAATGTGGCAGGGAGAGACCCAGTACTTC.

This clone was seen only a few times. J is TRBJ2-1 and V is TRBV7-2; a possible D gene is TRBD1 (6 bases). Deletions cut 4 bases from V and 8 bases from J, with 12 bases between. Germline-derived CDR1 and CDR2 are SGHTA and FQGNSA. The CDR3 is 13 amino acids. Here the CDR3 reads CASSSVWGHEQFF. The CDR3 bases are TGTGCCAGCAGCTCGGTCTGGGGGCATGAGCAGTTCTTC.

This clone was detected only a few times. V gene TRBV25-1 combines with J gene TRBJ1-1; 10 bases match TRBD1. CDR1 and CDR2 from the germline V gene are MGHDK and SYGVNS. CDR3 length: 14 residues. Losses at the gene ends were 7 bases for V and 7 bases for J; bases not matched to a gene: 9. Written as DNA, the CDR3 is TGTGCCAGCATAAGACAGGGGGCGGTGCATGAAGCTTTCTTT. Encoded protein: CASIRQGAVHEAFF.

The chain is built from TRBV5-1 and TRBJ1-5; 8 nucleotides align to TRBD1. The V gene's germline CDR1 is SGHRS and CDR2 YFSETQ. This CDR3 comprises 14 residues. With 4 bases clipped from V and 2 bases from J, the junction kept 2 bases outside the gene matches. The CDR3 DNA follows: TGCGCCAGCAGCCCGGACAGGGGCAATCAGCCCCAGCATTTT. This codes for CASSPDRGNQPQHF.

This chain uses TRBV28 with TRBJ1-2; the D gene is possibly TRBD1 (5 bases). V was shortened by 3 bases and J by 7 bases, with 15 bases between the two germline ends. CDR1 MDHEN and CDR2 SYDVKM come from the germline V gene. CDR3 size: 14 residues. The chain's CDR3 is CASSLYSQGIGYTF. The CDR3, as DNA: TGTGCCAGCAGTTTGTACAGCCAGGGTATTGGCTACACCTTC.

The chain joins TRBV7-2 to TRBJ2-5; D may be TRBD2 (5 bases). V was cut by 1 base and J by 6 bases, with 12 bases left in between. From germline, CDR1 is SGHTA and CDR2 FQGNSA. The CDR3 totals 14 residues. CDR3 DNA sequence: TGTGCCAGCAGCTTAGATCGGGGTCGGAAGACCCAGTACTTC. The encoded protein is CASSLDRGRKTQYF.